These 2 T cell receptor beta chains originate from one sample sequenced in a study of blood T cell repertoires in COVID-19. The protocol was immunoSEQ multiplex PCR, while the TCRdb copy is restricted to in-frame clones and leaves out a portion. Among 50,000 or so clones listed, more than 75% were seen once. Sequencing input: peripheral blood. Receptor source: a man aged 35 to 55 with active COVID-19.

The rearrangement joins TRBV19 to TRBJ1-2, with 9 nucleotides matching TRBD1. The CDR3 contains 14 residues. V lost 9 bases, J lost 1 base, and 6 bases stayed unmatched. CDR1 and CDR2 (germline): LNHDA, SQIVND (reference sequence). As DNA, the CDR3 is TGTGCCAGCGAACAGGGGGCCGGTAACTATGGCTACACCTTC. Translated, it gives CASEQGAGNYGYTF.

The rearrangement uses TRBV18 and TRBJ2-7; 10 bases match TRBD1. The trim removed 3 bases at V and 7 bases at J, leaving 6 bases unmatched. Germline V gives CDR1 KGHSH, CDR2 LQKENI. The CDR3 runs to 14 residues. CDR3 region: CASSPTGGLGEQYF. For the CDR3, the DNA is TGTGCCAGCTCACCGACAGGGGGCCTAGGGGAGCAGTACTTC.